These 26 T cell receptor beta chains share one sample of origin, sequenced in a study of OX40 agonist ivuxolimab in advanced cancers. Method: immunoSEQ multiplex PCR; TCRdb's copy keeps in-frame clones and lacks some. Among fewer than 65,000 clones listed, about 89% were seen once. The sample was CD4+ or CD8+ T cells sorted from blood, taken in a trial of the OX40 agonist ivuxolimab. The receptors come from an adult with an advanced solid tumor such as melanoma, head and neck, liver or kidney cancer.

The chain recombines TRBV7-2 with TRBJ1-2; unclear D gene. The CDR3 has 15 residues. The V gene's germline CDR1 is SGHTA and CDR2 FQGNSA. The germline V and J ends were trimmed by 1 base and 2 bases, with 11 bases remaining between them. The chain's CDR3 is CASSLDLEQNYGYTF. CDR3 nucleotides: TGTGCCAGCAGCTTAGACTTGGAACAGAACTATGGCTACACCTTC.

The J gene is TRBJ1-2, the V gene TRBV2; possible D gene TRBD1, 5 bases. The germline V gene has CDR1 SNHLY and CDR2 FYNNEI. V shed 0 bases and J shed 8 bases, with 16 bases lying between them. The CDR3 has 15 amino acids. The CDR3 DNA reads as TGTGCCAGCAGTGAAGCGAAGACGCGGGGGTGGGGCTACACCTTC. Protein: CASSEAKTRGWGYTF.

The chain is built from TRBV25-1 and TRBJ2-1; D is uncertain. This CDR3 is built from 15 residues. Trimming left V 6 bases short and J 0 bases short, with 12 bases between. In germline, CDR1 is MGHDK, CDR2 SYGVNS. CDR3 sequence (DNA): TGTGCCAGCAGAGGCCTGCAGAGCTCCTACAATGAGCAGTTCTTC. Translating it yields CASRGLQSSYNEQFF.

The chain carries TRBV7-2 and TRBJ2-5; D not resolved. The CDR3 length is 15 residues. Germline CDR1 and CDR2: SGHTA and FQGNSA. V lost 2 bases, J lost 5 bases, and 15 bases lay in between. The CDR3 DNA reads TGTGCCAGCAGCTTATTAATAGGTCCCAGGGAGACCCAGTACTTC. As protein: CASSLLIGPRETQYF. Full variable domain (missing parts from reference TRBV7-2 and TRBJ2-5): GAGVSQSPSNKVTEKGKDVELRCDPISGHTALYWYRQSLGQGLEFLIYFQGNSAPDKSGLPSDRFSAERTGGSVSTLTIQRTQQEDSAVYLCASSLLIGPRETQYFGPGTRLLVL.

This chain uses TRBV10-3 with TRBJ2-7, with D perhaps matching TRBD1 (6 bases). The germline V gene has CDR1 ENHRY and CDR2 SYGVKD. Trimming cost V 2 bases and J 2 bases, with 10 bases left between them. The CDR3 spans 14 residues. The CDR3 region is CAISEPTGTYEQYF. The CDR3 nucleotides read TGTGCCATCAGTGAGCCGACAGGTACCTACGAGCAGTACTTC.

This chain uses TRBV6-5 with TRBJ1-2; the D is unclear. Trimming cost V 6 bases and J 5 bases, with 16 bases left between them. The CDR3 is 14 amino acids. CDR1 and CDR2 (germline): MNHEY, SVGAGI. DNA for the CDR3: TGTGCCAGCAGATTGCAGGAGAACCTTTATGGCTACACCTTC. It translates to CASRLQENLYGYTF.

The rearrangement links TRBV2 to TRBJ2-7; 7 nucleotides agree with TRBD2. Germline CDR1 reads SNHLY; CDR2 reads FYNNEI. The CDR3 totals 16 residues. V was clipped by 6 bases and J by 0 bases; unmatched bases: 11. This CDR3 is CASRDLGGEDSYEQYF. CDR3 coding DNA: TGTGCCAGCAGAGACTTGGGGGGGGAGGACTCCTACGAGCAGTACTTC. Using reference TRBV2 and TRBJ2-7 for the parts outside the CDR3, the full variable domain is EPEVTQTPSHQVTQMGQEVILRCVPISNHLYFYWYRQILGQKVEFLVSFYNNEISEKSEIFDDQFSVERPDGSNFTLKIRSTKLEDSAMYFCASRDLGGEDSYEQYFGPGTRLTVT.

The gene calls are TRBV9 and TRBJ1-4; 8 positions match TRBD1. The junction had 4 bases not matched to a gene; V was cut back by 4 bases and J by 2 bases. Germline CDR1 is SGDLS and CDR2 is YYNGEE. This CDR3 spans 15 amino acids. CDR3 sequence: CASSKQGATNEKLFF. Written as DNA, the CDR3 is TGTGCCAGCAGCAAGCAGGGGGCGACTAATGAAAAACTGTTTTTT.

The chain has TRBV18 and TRBJ2-1, with 8 bases that match TRBD1. With 4 bases clipped from V and 2 bases from J, the junction kept 4 bases outside the gene matches. CDR1 is KGHSH and CDR2 is LQKENI in the germline V gene. This CDR3 comprises 15 residues. Here the CDR3 reads CASSLDRDPYNEQFF. The CDR3 region has the DNA TGTGCCAGCTCACTGGACAGGGACCCCTACAATGAGCAGTTCTTC.

This clone came up once. The chain joins TRBV15 to TRBJ2-5; 7 bases fit TRBD1. V lost 0 bases, J lost 1 base, and 2 bases stayed unmatched. Germline CDR1 is LNHNV and CDR2 is YYDKDF (reference sequence). CDR3 length equals 15 residues. As DNA, the CDR3 is TGTGCCACCAGCAGAGATAGGACAGGCCAAGAGACCCAGTACTTC. Protein product: CATSRDRTGQETQYF.

This clone was counted between two and nine times. This chain links TRBV7-9 with TRBJ2-7; D call uncertain. Germline-derived CDR1 and CDR2 are SEHNR and FQNEAQ (reference sequence). The CDR3 totals 12 residues. V lost 0 bases and J lost 3, with 3 bases in between. CDR3 protein: CASSLALYEQYF. The CDR3 DNA follows: TGTGCCAGCAGCTTAGCGCTCTACGAGCAGTACTTC.

V usage is TRBV7-2 and J usage is TRBJ1-4, with D unresolved. V was cut by 0 bases and J by 5 bases, with 7 bases left in between. CDR3 length: 14 residues. Per germline, CDR1 SGHTA and CDR2 FQGNSA. In DNA form, the CDR3 reads TGTGCCAGCAGCTTAGCGCAAAGAAATGAAAAACTGTTTTTT. Its translation is CASSLAQRNEKLFF.

The chain joins TRBV7-6 to TRBJ2-3; no clear D. The CDR3 consists of 12 residues. The V end lost 1 base, the J end lost 7 bases, and 6 bases lay between the germline ends. CDR1 SGHVS and CDR2 FNYEAQ come from the germline V gene. In DNA form, the CDR3 reads TGTGCCAGCAGCTTAGGTGGAAATACGCAGTATTTT. It specifies CASSLGGNTQYF. The full variable domain, in which reference TRBV7-6 and TRBJ2-3 provide the parts outside the CDR3, is GAGVSQSPRYKVTKRGQDVALRCDPISGHVSLYWYRQALGQGPEFLTYFNYEAQQDKSGLPNDRFSAERPEGSISTLTIQRTEQRDSAMYRCASSLGGNTQYFGPGTRLTVL.

CDR3 region: CASSLGAIGELFF. The CDR3 nucleotides read TGTGCCAGCAGCTTAGGGGCGATAGGGGAGCTGTTTTTT. V usage is TRBV7-3 and J usage is TRBJ2-2; a weak D match, TRBD1 (5 bases). V gave up 2 bases and J gave up 8 bases, with 9 bases separating them. The CDR3 is made up of 13 amino acids. Per germline, CDR1 SGHTA and CDR2 FQGTGA.

In DNA, the CDR3 is TGTGCCAGCAGCTTAGGGTATCGAGGGGACACTGAAGCTTTCTTT. Translation gives CASSLGYRGDTEAFF. This sequence joins TRBV7-2 and TRBJ1-1, with D possibly TRBD1 on 5 matching bases. Germline-derived CDR1 and CDR2 are SGHTA and FQGNSA. V was pared by 1 base and J by 3 bases, with 12 bases between. CDR3 length: 15 residues.

The V gene is TRBV18, the J gene TRBJ2-7; 11 bases line up with TRBD1. CDR3 size: 14 residues. Germline loops: CDR1 KGHSH, CDR2 LQKENI. After removal of 3 bases from V and 6 bases from J, the junction contained 4 bases not matched to a gene. The CDR3 DNA reads as TGTGCCAGCTCACCCGGACAGGGGGCTGGCGAGCAGTACTTC. This gives the protein CASSPGQGAGEQYF.

The genes are TRBV28 and TRBJ2-7; 8 positions match TRBD1. V was clipped by 7 bases and J by 0 bases; unmatched bases: 11. The CDR3 extends over 16 amino acids. Germline lookup yields CDR1 MDHEN and CDR2 SYDVKM. CDR3 in amino acids: CASTGTGQIFSYEQYF. CDR3 sequence (DNA): TGTGCCAGCACCGGGACAGGACAAATTTTCTCCTACGAGCAGTACTTC. Looking up the rest from reference TRBV28 and TRBJ2-7 gives the full variable domain: DVKVTQSSRYLVKRTGEKVFLECVQDMDHENMFWYRQDPGLGLRLIYFSYDVKMKEKGDIPEGYSVSREKKERFSLILESASTNQTSMYLCASTGTGQIFSYEQYFGPGTRLTVT.

This chain connects TRBV25-1 to TRBJ1-6; D not resolved. Germline loops: CDR1 MGHDK, CDR2 SYGVNS. V was clipped by 4 bases and J by 7 bases, with 14 bases between them. The CDR3 extends over 15 amino acids. The CDR3 nucleotides are TGTGCCAGCAGTGCACACCAGACTTCCAATTCACCCCTCCACTTT. It yields the protein CASSAHQTSNSPLHF.

A note on this clone: The sample holds other DNA sequences that translate to the same CDR3. The chain employs TRBV7-2 and TRBJ2-5, with D perhaps TRBD1 (6 bases). Trimming took 1 base from V and 3 from J, leaving 6 bases between them. CDR3 length: 13 amino acids. The germline V gene encodes CDR1 SGHTA and CDR2 FQGNSA. CDR3 loop: CASSLDREETQYF. In nucleotides, the CDR3 is TGTGCCAGCAGCTTAGACAGGGAAGAGACCCAGTACTTC.

J is TRBJ1-1 and V is TRBV7-2; D uncertain. V was cut by 3 bases and J by 1 base, with 3 bases left in between. The CDR3 length is 12 residues. Germline CDR1 reads SGHTA; CDR2 reads FQGNSA. The CDR3 nucleotides read TGTGCCAGCAGCTTTCAGAACACTGAAGCTTTCTTT. Residues: CASSFQNTEAFF.

This clone was seen only once. The CDR3 region is CASRRQGTQYF. The CDR3 nucleotides read TGTGCCAGCAGGCGACAGGGAACCCAGTACTTC. The V and J genes are TRBV11-2 and TRBJ2-5, with TRBD1 matching over 7 bases. The CDR3 is 11 residues long. Germline V gene sequence: CDR1 SGHAT, CDR2 FQNNGV. Trimming at V came to 6 bases and at J to 8 bases, leaving 3 bases not matched to a gene.

V usage is TRBV5-6 and J usage is TRBJ2-1, with 8 bases that match TRBD1. Germline values: CDR1 SGHDT, CDR2 YYEEEE. There are 14 residues in the CDR3. Trimming cost V 0 bases and J 9 bases; bases outside gene matches: 5. This CDR3 is CASSLVSGGGEQFF. The CDR3, as DNA: TGTGCCAGCAGCTTGGTCTCAGGGGGCGGTGAGCAGTTCTTC. Combining the CDR3 with reference TRBV5-6 and TRBJ2-1 gives the whole variable domain DAGVTQSPTHLIKTRGQQVTLRCSPKSGHDTVSWYQQALGQGPQFIFQYYEEEERQRGNFPDRFSGHQFPNYSSELNVNALLLGDSALYLCASSLVSGGGEQFFGPGTRLTVL.

The J gene is TRBJ2-3, the V gene TRBV7-8; D ambiguous. The CDR3 is made up of 12 amino acids. Germline values: CDR1 SGHVS, CDR2 FQNEAQ. The V and J ends lost 2 bases and 6 bases respectively, with 6 bases between them. The CDR3 DNA reads as TGTGCCAGCAGCTTACACGGGGATACGCAGTATTTT. Its protein is CASSLHGDTQYF.

The chain is built from TRBV5-1 and TRBJ2-5; D not certain. Trimming removed 0 bases from V and 7 bases from J, with 7 bases in between. There are 12 residues in the CDR3. Germline-derived CDR1 and CDR2 are SGHRS and YFSETQ. CDR3 region: CASSLDSRTQYF. CDR3 sequence (DNA): TGCGCCAGCAGCTTGGATTCGCGGACCCAGTACTTC. Looking up the rest from reference TRBV5-1 and TRBJ2-5 gives the full variable domain: KAGVTQTPRYLIKTRGQQVTLSCSPISGHRSVSWYQQTPGQGLQFLFEYFSETQRNKGNFPGRFSGRQFSNSRSEMNVSTLELGDSALYLCASSLDSRTQYFGPGTRLLVL.

This clone was observed a handful of times. The CDR3 DNA is TGTGCCAGTAGTATAGACCACTCTGGGGCCAACGTCCTGACTTTC. Protein product: CASSIDHSGANVLTF. The rearrangement joins TRBV19 to TRBJ2-6; D is undetermined. Germline CDR1 LNHDA, CDR2 SQIVND (reference sequence). The CDR3 extends over 15 amino acids. Trimming cost V 0 bases and J 0 bases, with 3 bases left between them. Based on the CDR3 plus reference TRBV19 and TRBJ2-6, the full variable domain is DGGITQSPKYLFRKEGQNVTLSCEQNLNHDAMYWYRQDPGQGLRLIYYSQIVNDFQKGDIAEGYSVSREKKESFPLTVTSAQKNPTAFYLCASSIDHSGANVLTFGAGSRLTVL.

This chain joins TRBV28 and TRBJ1-5; 9 bases are a match to TRBD1. The junction had 10 bases not matched to a gene; V was cut back by 2 bases and J by 8 bases. The CDR3 has 16 amino acids. Germline assignment: CDR1 MDHEN and CDR2 SYDVKM. The CDR3, as DNA: TGTGCCAGCAGTTTAGCTCCGGGACAGGGCGGTGAGCCCCAGCATTTT. Its translation: CASSLAPGQGGEPQHF.